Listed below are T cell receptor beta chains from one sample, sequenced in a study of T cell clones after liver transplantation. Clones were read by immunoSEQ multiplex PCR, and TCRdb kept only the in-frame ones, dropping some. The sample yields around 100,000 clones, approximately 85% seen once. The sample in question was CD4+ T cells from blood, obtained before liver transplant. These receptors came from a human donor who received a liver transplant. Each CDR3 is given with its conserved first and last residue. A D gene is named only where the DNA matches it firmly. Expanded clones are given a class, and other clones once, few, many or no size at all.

CASSGQSGGSTGELFF TRBJ2-2 NA TRBV2 NA
CSVVPKDTQYF TRBJ2-3 NA TRBV29-1 NA
CASMGGRVYTEAFF TRBJ1-1 NA TRBV2 NA
CASSLDSLTGELFF TRBJ2-2 NA TRBV7-9 NA
CASSYRGRVTGNTIYF TRBJ1-3 NA TRBV2 TRBD1
CASSQTVDNEQFF TRBJ2-1 NA TRBV18 NA
CASSSRDSYYGYTF TRBJ1-2 NA TRBV11-3 TRBD1
CASSEVRTGLISYEQYF TRBJ2-7 NA TRBV6-1 TRBD1
CASSIQNNQPQHF TRBJ1-5 once TRBV19 NA
CSASGWPNKLF TRBJ1-2 NA TRBV20-1 NA
CASSDQGASQPQHF TRBJ1-5 NA TRBV6-1 TRBD1